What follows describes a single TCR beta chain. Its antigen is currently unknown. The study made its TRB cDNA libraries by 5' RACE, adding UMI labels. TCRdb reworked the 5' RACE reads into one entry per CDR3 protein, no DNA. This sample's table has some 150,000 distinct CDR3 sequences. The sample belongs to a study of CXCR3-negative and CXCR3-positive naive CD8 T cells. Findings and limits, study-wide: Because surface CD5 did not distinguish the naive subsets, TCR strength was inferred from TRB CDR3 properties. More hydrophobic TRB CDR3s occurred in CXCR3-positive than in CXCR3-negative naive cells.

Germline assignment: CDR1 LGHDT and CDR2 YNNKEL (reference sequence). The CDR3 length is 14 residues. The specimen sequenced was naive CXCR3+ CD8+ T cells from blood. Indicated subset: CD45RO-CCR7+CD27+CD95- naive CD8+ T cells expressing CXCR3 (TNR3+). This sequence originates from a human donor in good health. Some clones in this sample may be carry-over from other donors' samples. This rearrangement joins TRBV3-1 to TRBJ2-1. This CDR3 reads CGSSHLTPYNEQFF.